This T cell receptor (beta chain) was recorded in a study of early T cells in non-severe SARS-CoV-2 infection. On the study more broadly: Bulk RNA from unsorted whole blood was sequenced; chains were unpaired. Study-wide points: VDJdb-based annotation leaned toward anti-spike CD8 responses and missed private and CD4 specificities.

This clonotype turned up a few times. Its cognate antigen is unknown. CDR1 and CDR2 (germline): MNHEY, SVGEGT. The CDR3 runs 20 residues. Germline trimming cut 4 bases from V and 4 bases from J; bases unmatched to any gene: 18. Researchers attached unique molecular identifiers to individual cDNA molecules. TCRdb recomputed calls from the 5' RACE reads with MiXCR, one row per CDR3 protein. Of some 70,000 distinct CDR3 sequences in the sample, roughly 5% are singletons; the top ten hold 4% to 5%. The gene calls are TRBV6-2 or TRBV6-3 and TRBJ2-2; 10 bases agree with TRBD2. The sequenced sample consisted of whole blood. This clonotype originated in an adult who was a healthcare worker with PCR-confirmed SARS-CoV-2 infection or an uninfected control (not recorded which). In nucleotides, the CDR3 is TGTGCCAGCAGTTTAACCGATGCGGCCCTAGCGGGAGTGGTCACCGGGGAGCTGTTTTTT. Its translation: CASSLTDAALAGVVTGELFF.